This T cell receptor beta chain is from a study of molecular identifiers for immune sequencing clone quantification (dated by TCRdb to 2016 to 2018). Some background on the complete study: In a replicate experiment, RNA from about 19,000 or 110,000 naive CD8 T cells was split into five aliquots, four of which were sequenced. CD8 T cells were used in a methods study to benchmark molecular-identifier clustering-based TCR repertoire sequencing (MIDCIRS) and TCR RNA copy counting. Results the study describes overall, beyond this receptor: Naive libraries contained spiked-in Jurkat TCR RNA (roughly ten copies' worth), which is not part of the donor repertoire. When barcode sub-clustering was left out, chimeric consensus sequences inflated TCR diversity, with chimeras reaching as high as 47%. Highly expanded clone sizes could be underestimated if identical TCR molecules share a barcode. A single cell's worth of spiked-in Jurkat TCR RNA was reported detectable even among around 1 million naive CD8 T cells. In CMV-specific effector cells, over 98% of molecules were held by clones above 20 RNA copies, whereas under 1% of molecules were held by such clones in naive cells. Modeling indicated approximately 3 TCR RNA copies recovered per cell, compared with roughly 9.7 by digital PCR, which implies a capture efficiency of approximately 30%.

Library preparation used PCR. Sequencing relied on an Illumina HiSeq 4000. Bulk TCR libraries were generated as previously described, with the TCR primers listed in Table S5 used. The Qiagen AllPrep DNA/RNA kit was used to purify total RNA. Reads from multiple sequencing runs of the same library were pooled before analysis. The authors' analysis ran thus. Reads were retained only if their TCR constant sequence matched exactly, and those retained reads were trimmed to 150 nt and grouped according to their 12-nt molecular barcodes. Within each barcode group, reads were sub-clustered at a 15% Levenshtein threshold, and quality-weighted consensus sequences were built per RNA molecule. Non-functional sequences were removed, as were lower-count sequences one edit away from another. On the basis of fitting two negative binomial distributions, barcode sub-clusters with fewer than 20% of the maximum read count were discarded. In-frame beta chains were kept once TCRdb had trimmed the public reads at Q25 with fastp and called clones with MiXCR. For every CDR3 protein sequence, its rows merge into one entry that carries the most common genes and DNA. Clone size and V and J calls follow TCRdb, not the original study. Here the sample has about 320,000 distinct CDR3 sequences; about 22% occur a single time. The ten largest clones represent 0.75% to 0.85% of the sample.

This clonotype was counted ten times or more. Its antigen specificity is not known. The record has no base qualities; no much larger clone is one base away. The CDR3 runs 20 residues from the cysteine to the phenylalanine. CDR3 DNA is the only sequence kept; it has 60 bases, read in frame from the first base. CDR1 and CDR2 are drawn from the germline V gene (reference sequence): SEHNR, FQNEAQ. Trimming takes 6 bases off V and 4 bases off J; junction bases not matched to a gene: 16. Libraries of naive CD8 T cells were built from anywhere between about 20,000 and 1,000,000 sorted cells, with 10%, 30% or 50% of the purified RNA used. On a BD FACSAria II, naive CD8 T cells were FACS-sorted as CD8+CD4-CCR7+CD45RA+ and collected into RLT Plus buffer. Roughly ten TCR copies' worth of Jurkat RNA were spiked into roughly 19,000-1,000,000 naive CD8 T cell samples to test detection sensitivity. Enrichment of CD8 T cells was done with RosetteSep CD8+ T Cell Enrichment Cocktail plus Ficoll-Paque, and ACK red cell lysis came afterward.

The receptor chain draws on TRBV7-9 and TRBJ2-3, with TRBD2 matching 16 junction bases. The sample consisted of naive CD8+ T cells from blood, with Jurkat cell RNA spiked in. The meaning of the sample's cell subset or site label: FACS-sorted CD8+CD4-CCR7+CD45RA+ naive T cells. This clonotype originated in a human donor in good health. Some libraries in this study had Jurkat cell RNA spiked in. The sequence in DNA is TGTGCCAGCAGACCTAGTGCGTCGGGACTAGCGGGAGGGCATGCAGATACGCAGTATTTT. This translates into CASRPSASGLAGGHADTQYF.